This T cell receptor (beta chain) is from a study of blood T cell repertoires in COVID-19. The J segment lost 0 bases and the V segment lost 3 bases, leaving 1 base of the junction unmatched. Germline values: CDR1 LGHNT, CDR2 FRNRAP. The CDR3 runs to 14 residues. The protocol was immunoSEQ multiplex PCR, while the TCRdb copy is restricted to in-frame clones and leaves out a portion. The sample includes 400,000 or so clones, 85% to 90% of them seen just once. The sequencing sample was made of PBMCs or T cells enriched from blood (not recorded which). The rearrangement joins TRBV12-5 to TRBJ2-5; 7 positions agree with TRBD1. This sequence was found in a man aged 25 to 40 who had recovered from COVID-19. The CDR3 here is CASGFGQDQETQYF. CDR3 nucleotides: TGTGCTAGTGGTTTTGGACAGGACCAAGAGACCCAGTACTTC.